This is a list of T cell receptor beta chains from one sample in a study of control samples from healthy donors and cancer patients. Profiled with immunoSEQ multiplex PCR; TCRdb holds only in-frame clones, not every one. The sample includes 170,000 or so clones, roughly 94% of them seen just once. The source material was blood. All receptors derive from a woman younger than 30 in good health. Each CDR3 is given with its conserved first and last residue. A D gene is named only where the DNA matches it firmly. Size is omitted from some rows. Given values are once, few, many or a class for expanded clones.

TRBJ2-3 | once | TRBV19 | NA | CASSISGSRDTQYF | TGTGCCAGTAGTATATCTGGGAGTAGGGATACGCAGTATTTT
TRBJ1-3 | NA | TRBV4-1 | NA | CASSQEGNTIYF | TGCGCCAGCAGCCAAGAAGGAAACACCATATATTTT
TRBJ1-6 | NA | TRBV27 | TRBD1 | CASSAGTGGPSYNSPLHF | TGTGCCAGCAGTGCCGGGACAGGCGGACCTTCCTATAATTCACCCCTCCACTTT
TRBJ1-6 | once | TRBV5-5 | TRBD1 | CASSADRGTSPLHF | TGTGCCAGCAGCGCGGACAGGGGAACTTCACCCCTCCACTTT
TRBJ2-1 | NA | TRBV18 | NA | CASSPGTAYNEQFF | TGTGCCAGCTCTCCAGGGACCGCTTACAATGAGCAGTTCTTC
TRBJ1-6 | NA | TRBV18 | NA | CASSSTEVSYNSPLHF | TGTGCCAGCTCATCGACAGAAGTCTCCTATAATTCACCCCTCCACTTT
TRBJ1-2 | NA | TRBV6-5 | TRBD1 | CASQGTGFVGYTF | TGTGCCAGCCAAGGGACAGGGTTCGTTGGCTACACCTTC
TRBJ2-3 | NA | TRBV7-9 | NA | CASSLSSSDTQYF | TGTGCCAGCAGCTTGTCGAGTTCAGATACGCAGTATTTT
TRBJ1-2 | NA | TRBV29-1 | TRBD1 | CSVDADRVNYGYTF | TGCAGCGTTGACGCGGACAGGGTGAACTATGGCTACACCTTC
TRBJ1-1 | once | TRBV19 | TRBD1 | CARPPRGGTGSILPMNTEAFF | TGTGCCAGACCTCCAAGGGGGGGGACAGGGTCCATATTACCCATGAACACTGAAGCTTTCTTT
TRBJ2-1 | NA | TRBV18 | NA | CASSSPLGNEQFF | TGTGCCAGCTCATCCCCCTTGGGCAATGAGCAGTTCTTC
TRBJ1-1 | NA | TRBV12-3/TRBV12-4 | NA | CASSFGVGTEAFF | TGTGCCAGCAGTTTTGGGGTCGGCACTGAAGCTTTCTTT
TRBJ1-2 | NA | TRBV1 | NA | CTSSQYRTGYYGYTF | TGCACCAGCAGCCAATACCGGACAGGATACTATGGCTACACCTTC
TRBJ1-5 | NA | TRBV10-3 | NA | CAISEFTTGPNQPQHF | TGTGCCATCAGTGAGTTCACAACAGGGCCCAATCAGCCCCAGCATTTT
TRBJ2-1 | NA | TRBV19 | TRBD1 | CASSIGTGRPQFF | TGTGCCAGTAGTATAGGGACAGGGAGGCCGCAGTTCTTC
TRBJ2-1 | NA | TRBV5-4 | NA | CASSPDRRYYNEQFF | TGTGCCAGCAGCCCTGACAGGCGATACTACAATGAGCAGTTCTTC
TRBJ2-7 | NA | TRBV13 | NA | CASSPGTPRNEQYF | TGTGCCAGCAGCCCCGGGACCCCGAGGAACGAGCAGTACTTC
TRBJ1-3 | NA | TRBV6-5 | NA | CASSYWGSDGNTIYF | TGTGCCAGCAGTTACTGGGGGTCGGATGGAAACACCATATATTTT
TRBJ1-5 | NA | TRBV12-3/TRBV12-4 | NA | CASSLTADQPQHF | TGTGCCAGCAGTTTGACAGCTGATCAGCCCCAGCATTTT
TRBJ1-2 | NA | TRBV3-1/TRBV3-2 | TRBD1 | CASSTRQGRDYGYTF | TGTGCCAGCAGCACACGACAGGGGAGGGACTATGGCTACACCTTC
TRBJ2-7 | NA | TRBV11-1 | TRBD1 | CASSLATGTSYEQYF | TGTGCCAGCAGCTTAGCGACAGGGACGAGCTACGAGCAGTACTTC
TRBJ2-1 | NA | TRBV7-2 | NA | CATQRRSGHYNEQFF | TGTGCCACCCAGAGGAGGAGCGGCCACTACAATGAGCAGTTCTTC
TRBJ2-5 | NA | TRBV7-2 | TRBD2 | CASSLVPAGGGTQYF | TGTGCCAGCAGCTTAGTCCCAGCGGGGGGAGGGACCCAGTACTTC
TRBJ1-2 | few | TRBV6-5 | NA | CASSPRGYGYTF | TGTGCCAGCAGTCCGAGGGGCTATGGCTACACCTTC
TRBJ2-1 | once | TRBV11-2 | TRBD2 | CASSINIGLAGFASEQFF | TGTGCCAGCAGCATCAATATCGGACTAGCGGGATTCGCGAGTGAGCAGTTCTTC
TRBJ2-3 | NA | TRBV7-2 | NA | CASSPEQGRTQYF | TGTGCCAGCAGCCCCGAGCAGGGTCGTACGCAGTATTTT
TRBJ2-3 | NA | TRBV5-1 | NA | CASSPGLRGRDTQYF | TGCGCCAGCAGCCCTGGTCTCAGGGGTCGGGATACGCAGTATTTT
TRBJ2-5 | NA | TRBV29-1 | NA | CSVGYSLQETQYF | TGCAGCGTTGGGTACAGCCTGCAAGAGACCCAGTACTTC
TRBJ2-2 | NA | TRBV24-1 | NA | CATSDAGADTGELFF | TGTGCCACCAGTGATGCAGGGGCGGACACCGGGGAGCTGTTTTTT